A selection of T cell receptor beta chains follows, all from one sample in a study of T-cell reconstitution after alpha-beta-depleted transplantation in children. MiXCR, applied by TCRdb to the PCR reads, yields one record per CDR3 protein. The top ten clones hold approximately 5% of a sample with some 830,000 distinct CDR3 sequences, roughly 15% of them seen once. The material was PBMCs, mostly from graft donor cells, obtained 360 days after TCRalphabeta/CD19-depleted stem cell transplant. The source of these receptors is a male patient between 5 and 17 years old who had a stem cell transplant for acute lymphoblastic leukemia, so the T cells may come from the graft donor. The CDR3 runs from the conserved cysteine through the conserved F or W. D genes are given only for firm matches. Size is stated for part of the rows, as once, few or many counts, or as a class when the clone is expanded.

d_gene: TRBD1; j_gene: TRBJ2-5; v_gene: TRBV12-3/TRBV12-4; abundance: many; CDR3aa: CASSTGQGKETQYF; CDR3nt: TGTGCCAGCAGCACCGGACAGGGAAAAGAGACCCAGTACTTC
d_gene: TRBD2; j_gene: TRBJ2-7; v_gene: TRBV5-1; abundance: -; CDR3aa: CASRRGLQPYEQYF; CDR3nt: TGCGCCAGCAGGAGGGGACTACAACCCTACGAGCAGTACTTC
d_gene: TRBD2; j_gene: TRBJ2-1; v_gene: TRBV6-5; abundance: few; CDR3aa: CASSYRAGGPSNEQFF; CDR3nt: TGTGCCAGCAGTTATCGAGCGGGAGGGCCCTCAAATGAGCAGTTCTTC
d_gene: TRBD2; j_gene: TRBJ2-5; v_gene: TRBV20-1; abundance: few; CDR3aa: CSARVAGGRETQYF; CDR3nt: TGCAGTGCTAGAGTAGCGGGAGGGAGGGAGACCCAGTACTTC
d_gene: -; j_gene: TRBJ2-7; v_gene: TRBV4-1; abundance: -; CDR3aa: CASSQDRGAAEQYF; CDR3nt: TGCGCCAGCAGCCAAGATCGGGGCGCGGCCGAGCAGTACTTC
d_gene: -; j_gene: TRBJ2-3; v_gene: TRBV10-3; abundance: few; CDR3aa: CAISGHLTPTDTQYF; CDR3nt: TGTGCCATCAGTGGGCACCTCACACCCACAGATACGCAGTATTTT
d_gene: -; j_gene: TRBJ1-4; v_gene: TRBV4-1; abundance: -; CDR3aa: CASSQGEFSTNEKLFF; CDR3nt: TGCGCCAGCAGCCAAGGGGAATTTTCGACTAATGAAAAACTGTTTTTT
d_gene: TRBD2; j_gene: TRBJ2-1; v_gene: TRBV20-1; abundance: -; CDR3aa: CSASGRVSDEQFF; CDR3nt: TGCAGTGCTAGCGGGAGGGTAAGCGATGAGCAGTTCTTC
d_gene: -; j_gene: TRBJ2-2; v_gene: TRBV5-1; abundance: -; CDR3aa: CASSHRAPGNTGELFF; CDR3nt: TGCGCCAGCAGCCACCGGGCCCCAGGGAACACCGGGGAGCTGTTTTTT
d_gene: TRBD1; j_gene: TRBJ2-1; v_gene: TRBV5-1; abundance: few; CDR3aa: CASSGDRGRHQFF; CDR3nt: TGCGCCAGCAGCGGGGACAGGGGGCGACACCAGTTCTTC
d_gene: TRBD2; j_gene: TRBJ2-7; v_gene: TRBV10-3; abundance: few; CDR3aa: CAISWGLAAYEQYF; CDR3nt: TGTGCCATCAGTTGGGGACTAGCGGCTTACGAGCAGTACTTC
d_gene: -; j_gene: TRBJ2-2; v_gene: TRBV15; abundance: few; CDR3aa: CATSREGRLITGELFF; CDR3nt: TGTGCCACCAGCAGAGAGGGGCGTCTGATCACCGGGGAGCTGTTTTTT
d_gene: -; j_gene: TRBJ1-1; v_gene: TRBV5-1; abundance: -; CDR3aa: CASSLDKPGAFF; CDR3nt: TGCGCCAGCAGCTTGGACAAGCCCGGAGCTTTCTTT
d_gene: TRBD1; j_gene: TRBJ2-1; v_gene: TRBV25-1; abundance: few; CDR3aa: CASSELGTVYEQFF; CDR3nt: TGTGCCAGCAGTGAACTCGGGACAGTCTATGAGCAGTTCTTC
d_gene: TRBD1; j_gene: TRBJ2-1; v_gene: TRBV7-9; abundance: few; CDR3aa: CASSSGQGGPCEQFF; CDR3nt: TGTGCCAGCAGCTCCGGACAGGGCGGACCCTGTGAGCAGTTCTTC
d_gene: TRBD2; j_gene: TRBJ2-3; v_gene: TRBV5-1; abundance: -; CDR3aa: CASRLAGDTDTQYF; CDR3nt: TGCGCCAGCAGACTAGCGGGAGACACAGATACGCAGTATTTT
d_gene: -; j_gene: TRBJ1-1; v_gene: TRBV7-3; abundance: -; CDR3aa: CASSPTTAGEAFF; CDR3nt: TGTGCCAGCAGCCCAACGACAGCGGGTGAAGCTTTCTTT
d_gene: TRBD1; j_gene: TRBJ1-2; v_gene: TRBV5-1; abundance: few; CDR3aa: CASSISGTDYGYTF; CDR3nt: TGCGCCAGCAGCATTTCCGGGACAGACTATGGCTACACCTTC
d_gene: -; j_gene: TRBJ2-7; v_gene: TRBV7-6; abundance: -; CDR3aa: CASSLHPHEQYF; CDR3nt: TGTGCCAGCAGCTTACACCCCCACGAGCAGTACTTC
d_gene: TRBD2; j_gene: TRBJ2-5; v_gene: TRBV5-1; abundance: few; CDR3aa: CASSHSGSETQYF; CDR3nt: TGCGCCAGCAGCCATAGCGGGAGCGAGACCCAGTACTTC
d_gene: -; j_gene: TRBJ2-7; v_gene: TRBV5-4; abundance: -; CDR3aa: CASSLGVGREQYF; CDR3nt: TGTGCCAGCAGCTTGGGGGTGGGTCGGGAGCAGTACTTC
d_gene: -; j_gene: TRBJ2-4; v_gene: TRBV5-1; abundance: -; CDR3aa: CASSLGGVMWDIQYF; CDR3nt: TGCGCCAGCAGCTTGGGGGGTGTCATGTGGGACATTCAGTACTTC
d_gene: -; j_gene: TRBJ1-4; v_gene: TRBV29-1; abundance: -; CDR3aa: CSVANRDEKLFF; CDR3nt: TGCAGCGTAGCTAACAGGGATGAAAAACTGTTTTTT